Listed below are T cell receptor beta chains from one sample, sequenced in a study of blood T cell repertoires in COVID-19. Repertoires were generated with immunoSEQ multiplex PCR, while TCRdb's copy carries only in-frame clones and drops some. Of about 150,000 clones listed, more than 65% are singletons. The sample taken for sequencing was peripheral blood. The receptors were sampled from a woman between 45 and 60 years old in a cohort sampled during active or convalescent COVID-19. CDR3s include the opening cysteine and the closing phenylalanine or tryptophan. Each record gives: V gene, J gene, CDR3 length, clone size, D gene, CDR3 DNA, CDR3 protein. D genes are given only for firm matches. The size of a clone is reported for some rows only, either as once, few or many, or as a class for expanded clones.

TRBV5-1,TRBJ1-4,14,.,.,TGCGCCAGCAGCTCGGGACTTGGACATGAAAAACTGTTTTTT,CASSSGLGHEKLFF
TRBV7-2,TRBJ2-3,14,few,.,TGTGCCAGCAGCTTAGTGGGGGGTGCAGATACGCAGTATTTT,CASSLVGGADTQYF
TRBV25-1,TRBJ1-3,13,.,.,TGTGCCAGCAGTGAAGGGCGCGGAAACACCATATATTTT,CASSEGRGNTIYF
TRBV5-1,TRBJ2-1,15,.,TRBD1,TGCGCCAGCAGCTCCGGGACAGGGACTAACAATGAGCAGTTCTTC,CASSSGTGTNNEQFF
TRBV19,TRBJ1-4,15,.,.,TGTGCCAGTAGGGGACGGGGGGCAACTAATGAAAAACTGTTTTTT,CASRGRGATNEKLFF
TRBV2,TRBJ2-1,14,few,.,TGTGCCAGCAAAATAGGGGGAAACTTCAATGAGCAGTTCTTC,CASKIGGNFNEQFF
TRBV13,TRBJ2-1,16,.,TRBD2,TGTGCCAGCAGCTTAGGCTTGCGGGGGGGCCACGATGAGCAGTTCTTC,CASSLGLRGGHDEQFF
TRBV19,TRBJ2-3,18,.,.,TGTGCCAGTATTATATTCGGATTCAATGGACTACTGGCAGATACGCAGTATTTT,CASIIFGFNGLLADTQYF
TRBV27,TRBJ1-2,15,.,TRBD1,TGTGCCAGCAGCAAAGGACAGGGGGTGGAGTATGGCTACACCTTC,CASSKGQGVEYGYTF
TRBV11-2,TRBJ2-7,17,.,.,TGTGCCAGCAGCTTACCTCAGTCGGTCAGGGGCCCCTACGAGCAGTACTTC,CASSLPQSVRGPYEQYF
TRBV14,TRBJ2-1,12,once,TRBD1,TGTGCCAGCAGCTCCGGGACAGGGGAGCAGTTCTTC,CASSSGTGEQFF
TRBV4-3,TRBJ2-4,16,.,.,TGCGCCAGCAGCCAAGATTTCGGGGGGCAATTAAACATTCAGTACTTC,CASSQDFGGQLNIQYF
TRBV5-1,TRBJ2-2,15,.,TRBD2,TGCGCCAGCAGCATGAGCGGGACGAACACCGGGGAGCTGTTTTTT,CASSMSGTNTGELFF
TRBV3-1/TRBV3-2,TRBJ2-7,14,.,.,TGTGCCAGCAGCCAAGATCGGGGAAACTACGAGCAGTACTTC,CASSQDRGNYEQYF
TRBV12-3/TRBV12-4,TRBJ1-1,13,.,TRBD1,TGTGCCAGCAGCTCTGGGACAGGGGGAAAAGCTTTCTTT,CASSSGTGGKAFF
TRBV7-8,TRBJ1-5,16,once,TRBD1,TGTGCCAGCAGCGCAGGGGGGACAGTCAAAAATCAGCCCCAGCATTTT,CASSAGGTVKNQPQHF
TRBV2,TRBJ2-7,15,.,.,TGTGCCAGCAGTGAGGGGCTGGCGGCCTCCTACGAGCAGTACTTC,CASSEGLAASYEQYF
TRBV7-9,TRBJ1-1,14,.,.,TGTGCCAGCTATGGGGGCGAGGCGAACACTGAAGCTTTCTTT,CASYGGEANTEAFF
TRBV5-1,TRBJ1-1,13,.,TRBD1,TGCGCCAGCAGACAATCAGGGGGCACTGAAGCTTTCTTT,CASRQSGGTEAFF
TRBV24-1,TRBJ2-1,16,.,TRBD2,TGTGCCACCAGCGACCTAGCGGGGGGTACCTACAATGAGCAGTTCTTC,CATSDLAGGTYNEQFF
TRBV19,TRBJ1-1,14,.,.,TGTGCCAGTAGTATCAGGGGCGGGAACACTGAAGCTTTCTTT,CASSIRGGNTEAFF
TRBV6-5,TRBJ1-2,13,.,.,TGTGCCAGCAGTTACTCCGGCGGTGACGGCTACACCTTC,CASSYSGGDGYTF
TRBV4-2,TRBJ2-3,19,.,.,TGTGCCAGCAGCCAAGAACCCCAGTGGGACGGGAGAAGCACAGATACGCAGTATTTT,CASSQEPQWDGRSTDTQYF
TRBV11-2,TRBJ2-1,13,.,.,TGTGCCAGCAGCTTAGAGAGGAGGGGTGAGCAGTTCTTC,CASSLERRGEQFF
TRBV7-9,TRBJ2-1,15,.,TRBD2,TGTGCCAGCAGTTTTACAGCGGGAGCTCACAATGAGCAGTTCTTC,CASSFTAGAHNEQFF
TRBV11-1,TRBJ1-1,13,.,.,TGTGCCAGCAGCCAGACTCTCTGGACTGAAGCTTTCTTT,CASSQTLWTEAFF
TRBV4-3,TRBJ2-3,19,few,TRBD1,TGCGCCAGCAGCCAAGATCTAGGCGTGACAGGGGCTTACACAGATACGCAGTATTTT,CASSQDLGVTGAYTDTQYF
TRBV18,TRBJ2-1,16,.,TRBD1,TGTGCCAGCTCACCAGTCGGGACAGGGTGGGACAATGAGCAGTTCTTC,CASSPVGTGWDNEQFF
TRBV19,TRBJ1-2,12,once,TRBD1,TGTGCCAGCGGACAGGGCAGCTATGGCTACACCTTC,CASGQGSYGYTF
TRBV6-5,TRBJ1-5,12,.,.,TGTGCCACCCGAACAGGAGTGCAGCCCCAGCATTTT,CATRTGVQPQHF
TRBV7-3,TRBJ2-1,14,.,.,TGTGCCAGCAGCCGATCAGGGTATTACAATGAGCAGTTCTTC,CASSRSGYYNEQFF
TRBV2,TRBJ2-2,19,.,TRBD2,TGTGCCAGCAGTGATCCCTTAATGAGCGGGGGGCTTAAAACCGGGGAGCTGTTTTTT,CASSDPLMSGGLKTGELFF
TRBV29-1,TRBJ1-2,14,.,TRBD1,TGCAGCGTTTTCGTCCCGGGACAGGGATATGGCTACACCTTC,CSVFVPGQGYGYTF